The clone carrying this T cell receptor (beta chain) was seen only a few times. The source of the sample is a study of blood T cell repertoires in COVID-19. CDR1 is MNHNS and CDR2 is SASEGT in the germline V gene. The CDR3 has 15 residues. The V and J ends lost 6 bases and 0 bases, in that order; junction bases with no gene match: 5. As handled by the study authors: Amplification from reference gene primers served as the basis for estimated nucleated cell counts. This table comes from immunoSEQ multiplex PCR, and its TCRdb copy is limited to in-frame clones, with some not included. The V and J calls and clone size were taken over from that table, and D and trimming were inferred from the DNA. Here the sample spans approximately 210,000 clones, about 83% being singletons.

This receptor was taken from a woman aged 45-65 years with acute or convalescent COVID-19. The chain couples TRBV6-1 to TRBJ2-7; TRBD2 matches 10 bases. The sequenced sample was peripheral blood. This CDR3 reads CASSLLAGISYEQYF. The CDR3 DNA sequence: TGTGCCAGCAGCTTACTAGCGGGAATCTCCTACGAGCAGTACTTC.